The 11 T cell receptor beta chains presented below share a single source sample, sequenced in a study of T cell repertoires in cytomegalovirus infection. These receptors have no known antigen. TCRdb re-analysed the reads in MiXCR, keeping a single row per CDR3 protein. Of about 220,000 distinct CDR3 sequences listed, about 40% are singletons. The sequencing used CD8+ T cells from cultured PBMCs, collected from culture after CMV antigen stimulation. These receptors were taken from a human donor in good health (CMV status not recorded). Some clones in this sample may be carry-over from other donors' samples.

This clonotype was seen more than once but under ten times. The V gene is TRBV6-1, the J gene TRBJ2-4; possibly TRBD1 or TRBD2 for D (5 bases each). The germline gives CDR1 MNHNS, CDR2 SASEGT. The CDR3 runs 14 residues. V was pared by 8 bases and J by 1 base, with 12 bases between. CDR3 in DNA: TGTGCCAGCCTGCCCGGGGACGCCAAAAACATTCAGTACTTC. This gives the protein CASLPGDAKNIQYF.

The V call is TRBV6-2 or TRBV6-3, the J call TRBJ2-5, with TRBD2 matching over 9 bases. The germline CDR1 and CDR2 sequences are MNHEY and SVGEGT. The CDR3 length is 17 residues. V trimming: 3 bases; J trimming: 0 bases; junction bases outside the gene matches: 8. The CDR3 bases are TGTGCCAGCAGTTATTTGGGCGGGGGGGCCGACCAAGAGACCCAGTACTTC. Its translation is CASSYLGGGADQETQYF.

A note on this clonotype: One junction end does not reproduce the germline sequence, and a read error may be involved. The chain joins TRBV7-2 to TRBJ2-1; D possibly corresponds to TRBD2 (6 bases). Germline V gives CDR1 SGHTA, CDR2 FQGNSA. This CDR3 comprises 16 residues. This chain's CDR3 is CASSRYSGSHYKEQFF. CDR3 DNA: TGTGCCAGCAGCCGGTATAGCGGCTCCCATTACAAGGAGCAGTTCTTC.

V and J are TRBV7-9 and TRBJ1-2; D call uncertain. V shed 8 bases and J shed 1 base, with 11 bases lying between them. This CDR3 is built from 13 residues. Germline CDR1 and CDR2: SEHNR and FQNEAQ (reference sequence). The CDR3 DNA reads TGTGCCAGCCGCCCTGGCCGTAACTATGGCTACACCTTC. This sequence encodes CASRPGRNYGYTF.

In this sample, this clonotype turned up a few times. V and J are TRBV24-1 and TRBJ2-1; 9 nucleotides line up with TRBD1. The V segment lost 6 bases and the J segment 0 bases; nucleotides outside the gene matches: 11. Germline CDR1 KGHDR, CDR2 SFDVKD. This CDR3 region has 18 residues. The CDR3 DNA reads TGTGCCACCAGTCAACGCCCTGGGACAGGGAACTCCTACAATGAGCAGTTCTTC. Encoded protein: CATSQRPGTGNSYNEQFF.

V is TRBV4-1 and J is TRBJ1-6; a weak D match, TRBD1 (5 bases). Between the trimmed V and J ends, which lost 3 bases and 7 bases, there was a span of 7 bases. The CDR3 extends over 13 amino acids. Looked up from germline, CDR1 is MGHRA and CDR2 is YSYEKL. In nucleotides, the CDR3 is TGCGCCAGCAGCCAGCAGGGAAATTCACCCCTCCACTTT. Protein: CASSQQGNSPLHF.

V usage is TRBV12-3 or TRBV12-4 and J usage is TRBJ2-7, with 7 bases fitting TRBD1. Trimming took 2 bases from V and 6 from J; bases not matched to a gene: 4. CDR3 length: 13 amino acids. In DNA, the CDR3 is TGTGCCAGCAGTTTAAGGCCAGGGGGCGAGCAGTACTTC. Amino acid sequence: CASSLRPGGEQYF.

This chain joins TRBV9 and TRBJ2-1; D could derive from TRBD1 or TRBD2 (6 bases each). Per germline, CDR1 SGDLS and CDR2 YYNGEE. Trimming took off 3 bases at V and 9 bases at J, with 22 bases between the two ends. The CDR3 length is 16 residues. As DNA, the CDR3 is TGTGCCAGCAGCGCCTTTGGGGGCAGGCGGGGCGCTGAGCAGTTCTTC. Protein sequence: CASSAFGGRRGAEQFF.

The chain combines TRBV27 with TRBJ1-2; D remains unclear. The CDR3 length is 12 residues. Germline V gives CDR1 MNHEY, CDR2 SMNVEV (reference sequence). The ends were cut back, 6 bases at V and 4 bases at J, with 9 bases in the middle. CDR3 DNA sequence: TGTGCCAGCAGGGAGTTGGGCTATGGCTACACCTTC. The encoded protein is CASRELGYGYTF.

This rearrangement joins TRBV7-9 to TRBJ1-1; D possibly corresponds to TRBD1 (6 bases). Germline CDR1 reads SEHNR; CDR2 reads FQNEAQ (reference sequence). The CDR3 length is 13 residues. Trimming took 6 bases from V and 5 from J, leaving 13 bases between them. The CDR3 nucleotides are TGTGCCAGCAGACCCCTAGGGGGGACTGAAGCTTTCTTT. This sequence encodes CASRPLGGTEAFF.

The table lists this clonotype with a few counts. This chain links TRBV4-1 with TRBJ2-1; TRBD1 aligns across 7 bases. Germline V gene data show CDR1 as MGHRA and CDR2 as YSYEKL. The V and J ends lost 4 bases and 6 bases, in that order; junction bases with no gene match: 9. The CDR3 totals 15 residues. As DNA, the CDR3 is TGCGCCAGCAGCCCACGACAGGGTGTTAGCAATGAGCAGTTCTTC. This translates into CASSPRQGVSNEQFF.